The 2 T cell receptor beta chains given below trace back to one sample, sequenced in a study of identical twins. TCRdb reprocessed the 5' RACE reads with MiXCR, giving one entry per CDR3 protein. Among around 100,000 distinct CDR3 sequences listed, around 5.5% were seen once. The sequencing input was memory T cells sorted from blood. The receptors derive from a woman in her forties or fifties in good health.

There are many counts of this clonotype. This chain links TRBV5-1 with TRBJ2-2; D tentatively reads TRBD1 or TRBD2 (6 bases each). Trimming left V 0 bases short and J 4 bases short, with 13 bases between. Germline assignment: CDR1 SGHRS and CDR2 YFSETQ. The CDR3 extends over 16 amino acids. The CDR3 sequence is CASSLGGAPSTGELFF. CDR3 DNA sequence: TGCGCCAGCAGCTTGGGGGGGGCCCCGAGCACCGGGGAGCTGTTTTTT.

The chain is built from TRBV5-1 and TRBJ1-3; tentative D call: TRBD1 (5 bases). V lost 2 bases and J lost 2, with 8 bases in between. There are 14 residues in the CDR3. CDR1 and CDR2 from the germline V gene are SGHRS and YFSETQ. Written as DNA, the CDR3 is TGCGCCAGCAGCTTCGACAGTGCTGGAAACACCATATATTTT. As protein: CASSFDSAGNTIYF.